This T cell receptor beta chain came from a study of T cell changes during pregnancy in multiple sclerosis. Trimming took 0 bases from V and 7 from J, leaving 15 bases between them. The length of the CDR3 is 15 residues. Per germline, CDR1 LNHNV and CDR2 YYDKDF (reference sequence). The data were produced by immunoSEQ multiplex PCR, yet TCRdb's version contains in-frame clones alone and is incomplete. The repertoire holds some 47,000 clones, with 85% to 90% as singletons. The rearrangement joins TRBV15 to TRBJ1-2; possible D gene TRBD1, 5 bases. Here the sequenced sample was CD8+ T cells from peripheral blood mononuclear cells, taken after pregnancy. The origin of this receptor is a female donor in good health, enrolled as a control in a pregnancy study. CDR3 sequence (DNA): TGTGCCACCAGCAGAGATACTGGCGGGGCGAGTGGCTACACCTTC. Protein product: CATSRDTGGASGYTF.